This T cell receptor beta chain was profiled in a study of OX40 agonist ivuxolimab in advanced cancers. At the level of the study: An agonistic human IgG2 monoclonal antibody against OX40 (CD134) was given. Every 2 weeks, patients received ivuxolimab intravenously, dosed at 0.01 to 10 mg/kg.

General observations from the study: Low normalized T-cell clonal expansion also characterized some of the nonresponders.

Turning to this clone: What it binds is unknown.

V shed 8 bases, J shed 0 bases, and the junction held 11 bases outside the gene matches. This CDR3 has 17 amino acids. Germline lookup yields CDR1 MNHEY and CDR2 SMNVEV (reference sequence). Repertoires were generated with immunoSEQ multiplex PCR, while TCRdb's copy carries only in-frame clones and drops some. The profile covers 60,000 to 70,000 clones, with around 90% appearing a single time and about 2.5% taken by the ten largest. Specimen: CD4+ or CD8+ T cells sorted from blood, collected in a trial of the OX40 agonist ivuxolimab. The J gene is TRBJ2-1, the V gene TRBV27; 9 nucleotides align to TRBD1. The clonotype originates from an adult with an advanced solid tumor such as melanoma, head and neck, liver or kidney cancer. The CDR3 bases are TGTGCCAGCCGTACAGGGGGCCCTGGCGGCTCCTACAATGAGCAGTTCTTC. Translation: CASRTGGPGGSYNEQFF.